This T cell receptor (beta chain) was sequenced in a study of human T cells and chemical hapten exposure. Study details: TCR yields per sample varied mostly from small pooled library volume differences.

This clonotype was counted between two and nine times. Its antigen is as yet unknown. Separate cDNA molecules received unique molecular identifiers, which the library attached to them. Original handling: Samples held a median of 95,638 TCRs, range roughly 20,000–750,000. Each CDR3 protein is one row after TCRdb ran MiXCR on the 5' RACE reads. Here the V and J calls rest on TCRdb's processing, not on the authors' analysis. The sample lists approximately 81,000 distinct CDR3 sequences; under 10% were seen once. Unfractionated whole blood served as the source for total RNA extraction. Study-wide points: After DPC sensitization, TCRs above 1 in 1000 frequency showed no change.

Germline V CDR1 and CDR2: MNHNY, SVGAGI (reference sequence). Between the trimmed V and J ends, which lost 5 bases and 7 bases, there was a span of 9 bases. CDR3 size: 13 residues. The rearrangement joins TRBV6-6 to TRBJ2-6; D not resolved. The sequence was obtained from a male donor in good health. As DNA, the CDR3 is TGTGCCAGCAGTGGCAGAGGCGCCAACGTCCTGACTTTC. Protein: CASSGRGANVLTF.